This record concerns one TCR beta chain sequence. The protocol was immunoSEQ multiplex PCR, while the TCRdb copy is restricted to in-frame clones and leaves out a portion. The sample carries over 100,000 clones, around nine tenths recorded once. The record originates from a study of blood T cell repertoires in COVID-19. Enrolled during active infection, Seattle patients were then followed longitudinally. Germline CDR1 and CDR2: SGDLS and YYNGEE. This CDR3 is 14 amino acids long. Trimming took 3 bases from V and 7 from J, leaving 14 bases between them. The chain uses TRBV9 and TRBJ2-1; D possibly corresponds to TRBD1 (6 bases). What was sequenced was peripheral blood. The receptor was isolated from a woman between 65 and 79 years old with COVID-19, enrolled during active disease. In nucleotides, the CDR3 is TGTGCCAGCAGCGCATACAGGGATTCGAATGAGCAGTTCTTC. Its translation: CASSAYRDSNEQFF. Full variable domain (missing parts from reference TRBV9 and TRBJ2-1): DSGVTQTPKHLITATGQRVTLRCSPRSGDLSVYWYQQSLDQGLQFLIQYYNGEERAKGNILERFSAQQFPDLHSELNLSSLELGDSALYFCASSAYRDSNEQFFGPGTRLTVL.